The TCR beta chain under discussion was sequenced for a study of molecular identifiers for immune sequencing clone quantification. In its sample, this clonotype was seen a few times. Source material for naive CD8 libraries was about 17,000 to 1,100,000 sorted cells, with 10%, 30% or 50% RNA. The CDR3 runs to 16 residues. V shed 0 bases, J shed 6 bases, and the junction held 12 bases outside the gene matches. Germline CDR1 reads SGHKS; CDR2 reads YYEKEE (reference sequence). From the PCR reads, TCRdb called clonotypes with MiXCR, one entry per CDR3 protein. The sample has approximately 630,000 distinct CDR3 sequences, roughly 25% seen once.

The V gene is TRBV5-5, the J gene TRBJ2-7; 7 bases fit TRBD2. The sample comprised naive CD8+ T cells from blood, with Jurkat cell RNA spiked in. Subset defined: FACS-sorted CD8+CD4-CCR7+CD45RA+ naive T cells. The origin of this receptor is a human donor in good health. Some libraries in this study had Jurkat cell RNA spiked in. CDR3 in amino acids: CASSLEWVLSGGEQYF. CDR3 bases: TGTGCCAGCAGCTTGGAGTGGGTCTTGTCGGGGGGCGAGCAGTACTTC.